This TCR beta chain comes out of a study of cytomegalovirus exposure and HLA in healthy donors. The study's findings and limits: A later analysis found TCR association rates differed by HLA locus, highest for DRB1 and lowest for HLA-C. In an earlier analysis, in roughly 580 donors, most V segments appeared productive either ~87% or ~30% of the time. Later analysis identified over 15,000 TCR beta sequences associated with HLA alleles, using a false discovery rate threshold of 0.05.

For this clone: Its antigen remains unknown.

The CDR3 is 14 amino acids. V was clipped by 0 bases and J by 0 bases, with 6 bases between them. CDR1 and CDR2 (germline): SGHNT, YYREEE (reference sequence). 13 Jbeta primers and 60 Vbeta primers were used for the PCR. In the authors' workflow: In a later analysis, the count reached about 80 million unique TCR beta chains, with 9 million to 11 million shared. The assay was immunoSEQ multiplex PCR, and TCRdb's table has in-frame clones only and misses some. The D gene and trimming were derived from the DNA, and the V and J assignments and clone size from that table. The sample lists 150,000 to 200,000 clones, 80% to 90% occurring once.

The TCR originated in a girl between 5 and 17 years old in good health and CMV-seropositive. Sequenced input: PBMCs. The chain carries TRBV5-4 and TRBJ1-1; a weak D match, TRBD1 (6 bases). CDR3 DNA sequence: TGTGCCAGCAGCTTGGGACAGGTGAACACTGAAGCTTTCTTT. Its translation is CASSLGQVNTEAFF. Supplemented by reference TRBV5-4 and TRBJ1-1, the full variable domain reads ETGVTQSPTHLIKTRGQQVTLRCSSQSGHNTVSWYQQALGQGPQFIFQYYREEENGRGNFPPRFSGLQFPNYSSELNVNALELDDSALYLCASSLGQVNTEAFFGQGTRLTVV.